This T cell receptor beta chain was profiled in a study of CD8+CD57+ T cells in acquired aplastic anemia. Across the whole study: The mean DNA yield obtained from sorted CD4+ and CD8+ cells came to roughly 3 ug. Healthy donor CD4+ cell samples had a mean of around 10 million reads.

Profiling of TCR beta VDJ combinations and CDR3 sequences used genomic DNA as template. TCRdb re-called the reads through MiXCR, storing one row per CDR3 protein. The table includes roughly 51,000 distinct CDR3 sequences, approximately 72% detected once. For this clonotype: Its antigen is still unknown.

CDR1 and CDR2 (germline): LNHNV, YYDKDF (reference sequence). V was cut by 3 bases and J by 5 bases, with 13 bases left in between. CDR3 length: 14 residues. Overall study results and limits: No significant patient-versus-control difference appeared in CD8+ Simpson's diversity. Common to patients and controls were twenty-nine CD8+ CDR3 sequences.

V gene TRBV15 combines with J gene TRBJ2-5, with D uncertain. Sequencing input: sorted CD4+, CD8+, or CD8+CD57+ T cells (not recorded which) from PBMCs. This receptor was obtained from a human donor in good health, serving as a control. The CDR3 spells CATSRAGQSETQYF. DNA for the CDR3: TGTGCCACCAGCAGGGCAGGTCAATCGGAGACCCAGTACTTC.